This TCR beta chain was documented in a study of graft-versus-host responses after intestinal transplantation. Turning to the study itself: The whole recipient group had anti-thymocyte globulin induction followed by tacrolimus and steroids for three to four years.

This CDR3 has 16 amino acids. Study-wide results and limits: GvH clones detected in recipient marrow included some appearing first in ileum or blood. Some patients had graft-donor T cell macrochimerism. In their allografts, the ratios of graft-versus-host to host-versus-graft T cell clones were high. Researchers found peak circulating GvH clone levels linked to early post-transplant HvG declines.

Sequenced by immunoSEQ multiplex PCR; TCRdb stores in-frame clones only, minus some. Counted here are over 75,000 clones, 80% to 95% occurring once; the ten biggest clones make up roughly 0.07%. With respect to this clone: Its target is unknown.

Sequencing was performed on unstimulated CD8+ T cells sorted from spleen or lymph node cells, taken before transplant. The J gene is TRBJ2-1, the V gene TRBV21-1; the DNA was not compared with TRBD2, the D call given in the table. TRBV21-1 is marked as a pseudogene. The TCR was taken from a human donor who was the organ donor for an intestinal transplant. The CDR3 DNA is TGTGCCAGCAACAGACTAGCGGGAGAAAGTAAAAATGAGCAGTTCTTC. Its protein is CASNRLAGESKNEQFF.